These T cell receptor beta chains were read from a single sample in a study of beta chain features in type 1 diabetes. Data came from immunoSEQ multiplex PCR; TCRdb stores just in-frame clones and leaves some out. This sample carries about 220,000 clones, roughly 11% of them seen once, and the ten largest clones take 1% to 1.5%. Sequencing used central memory CD4+ T cells from blood. The receptors here all came from a man between 18 and 29 years old in good health. Both conserved end residues are part of each CDR3. D genes are given only for firm matches. Not all rows give a size; the values are once, few, many and, for expanded clones, a class.

abundance	d_gene	v_gene	j_gene	CDR3aa	CDR3nt
few	.	TRBV9	TRBJ1-3	CASSVEGILAGNTIYF	TGTGCCAGCAGCGTGGAGGGGATATTAGCAGGAAACACCATATATTTT
many	.	TRBV4-1	TRBJ2-5	CASSQDPRIGKTQYF	TGCGCCAGCAGCCAAGATCCGAGAATCGGAAAGACCCAGTACTTC
.	TRBD1	TRBV30	TRBJ1-2	CAWSVIPQRTGGANGYTF	TGTGCCTGGAGTGTTATCCCCCAACGGACAGGGGGCGCAAATGGCTACACCTTC
.	.	TRBV7-3	TRBJ1-5	CASSRLRDQPQHF	TGTGCCAGCAGCCGACTCCGCGATCAGCCCCAGCATTTT
few	TRBD1	TRBV9	TRBJ2-5	CASSPGQGGETQYF	TGTGCCAGCAGCCCCGGACAGGGAGGAGAGACCCAGTACTTC
.	.	TRBV5-1	TRBJ2-5	CASSNQETQYF	TGCGCCAGCAGCAACCAAGAGACCCAGTACTTC
.	TRBD2	TRBV6-1	TRBJ2-3	CASGLAGVDTQYF	TGTGCCAGCGGACTAGCGGGAGTAGATACGCAGTATTTT
.	.	TRBV30	TRBJ2-7	CAWNRLPRSPYEQYF	TGTGCCTGGAATAGGTTGCCCAGGAGCCCCTACGAGCAGTACTTC
few	.	TRBV29-1	TRBJ2-3	CSVGDPRGTDTQYF	TGCAGCGTTGGGGACCCGAGAGGGACAGATACGCAGTATTTT
few	TRBD2	TRBV29-1	TRBJ2-1	CSVDGLAGGGAAYNEQFF	TGCAGCGTTGATGGACTAGCGGGAGGAGGGGCGGCCTACAATGAGCAGTTCTTC
few	.	TRBV7-9	TRBJ2-5	CASGVETQYF	TGTGCCAGCGGGGTTGAGACCCAGTACTTC
.	.	TRBV21-1	TRBJ2-1	CASSKGPQGDNEQFF	TGTGCCAGCAGCAAAGGGCCCCAGGGGGACAATGAGCAGTTCTTC
few	.	TRBV4-3	TRBJ2-7	CASSQVYARASYEQYF	TGCGCCAGCAGCCAAGTTTATGCGAGGGCCTCCTACGAGCAGTACTTC
few	.	TRBV29-1	TRBJ1-4	CSVRAGPPYEKLFF	TGCAGCGTAAGGGCGGGACCGCCATATGAAAAACTGTTTTTT
few	.	TRBV4-3	TRBJ2-1	CASSQDGLSSYNEQFF	TGCGCCAGCAGCCAAGACGGGCTGAGCTCCTACAATGAGCAGTTCTTC
many	TRBD1	TRBV2	TRBJ2-7	CASSVDRGHEQYF	TGTGCCAGCTCAGTGGACAGGGGCCACGAGCAGTACTTC
few	.	TRBV5-1	TRBJ2-2	CASQSTGANTGELFF	TGCGCCAGCCAATCGACAGGAGCGAACACCGGGGAGCTGTTTTTT
.	TRBD2	TRBV2	TRBJ2-2	CASSGGLGPTGELFF	TGTGCCAGCAGTGGGGGACTAGGGCCCACCGGGGAGCTGTTTTTT
.	.	TRBV5-1	TRBJ2-7	CASSSGAGTYEQYF	TGCGCCAGCAGCTCCGGGGCCGGAACCTACGAGCAGTACTTC
few	TRBD1	TRBV25-1	TRBJ1-1	CASSLGQTNTEAFF	TGTGCCAGCAGCCTGGGACAGACCAACACTGAAGCTTTCTTT
.	TRBD1	TRBV5-4	TRBJ2-7	CASSPTGREQYF	TGTGCCAGCAGCCCGACAGGGCGTGAGCAGTACTTC
.	TRBD1	TRBV30	TRBJ1-5	CAWSSGQSNQPQHF	TGTGCCTGGAGTTCGGGACAGAGCAATCAGCCCCAGCATTTT
few	.	TRBV30	TRBJ2-3	CAWSVSDTQYF	TGTGCCTGGAGTGTCTCCGATACGCAGTATTTT
few	.	TRBV18	TRBJ2-5	CASSPGLGQETQYF	TGTGCCAGCTCACCGGGACTTGGGCAAGAGACCCAGTACTTC
many	.	TRBV13	TRBJ2-5	CASSHKLGPDEETQYF	TGTGCCAGCAGCCACAAGTTGGGACCCGATGAGGAGACCCAGTACTTC
few	.	TRBV4-1	TRBJ2-3	CASSQDQTTTSTDTQYF	TGCGCCAGCAGCCAAGATCAGACGACTACTAGCACAGATACGCAGTATTTT
.	.	TRBV6-1	TRBJ1-5	CASLQGANSNQPQHF	TGTGCCAGCCTCCAAGGGGCAAATAGCAATCAGCCCCAGCATTTT
many	.	TRBV14	TRBJ2-1	CASSRVGSWMGNEQFF	TGTGCCAGCAGCCGGGTCGGGAGTTGGATGGGCAATGAGCAGTTCTTC
few	.	TRBV6-1	TRBJ2-5	CASSQGRPETQYF	TGTGCCAGCTCCCAGGGGAGGCCAGAGACCCAGTACTTC
many	TRBD1	TRBV15	TRBJ1-2	CATSGTGYGYTF	TGTGCCACTTCTGGGACAGGCTATGGCTACACCTTC
.	.	TRBV28	TRBJ2-1	CASSFSASEQFF	TGTGCCAGCAGTTTTAGTGCGAGTGAGCAGTTCTTC
few	.	TRBV28	TRBJ1-1	CASSFPQEGTEAFF	TGTGCCAGCAGTTTCCCCCAGGAGGGCACTGAAGCTTTCTTT
.	.	TRBV18	TRBJ2-3	CASSFPSTDTQYF	TGTGCCAGCTCATTTCCTAGCACAGATACGCAGTATTTT
few	TRBD2	TRBV7-2	TRBJ2-7	CASSRLAGEYHEQYF	TGTGCCAGCAGCCGCCTAGCGGGAGAATACCACGAGCAGTACTTC
.	.	TRBV30	TRBJ1-2	CAWSVSRGYTF	TGTGCCTGGAGTGTTTCGAGGGGCTACACCTTC
.	.	TRBV7-3	TRBJ2-7	CASSLIARGEQYF	TGTGCCAGCAGCTTAATCGCCCGGGGCGAGCAGTACTTC
.	TRBD2	TRBV28	TRBJ2-3	CASSFEWGGETDTQYF	TGTGCCAGCAGTTTTGAATGGGGGGGAGAAACAGATACGCAGTATTTT
few	TRBD1	TRBV19	TRBJ2-6	CASSMRQGGASGANVLTF	TGTGCCAGTAGTATGAGACAGGGGGGAGCCTCTGGGGCCAACGTCCTGACTTTC
.	.	TRBV4-3	TRBJ2-2	CASSQDSQHTGELFF	TGCGCCAGCAGCCAAGATAGCCAGCACACCGGGGAGCTGTTTTTT
.	.	TRBV5-6	TRBJ2-2	CASSFWEITTGELFF	TGTGCCAGCAGCTTTTGGGAGATTACCACCGGGGAGCTGTTTTTT
.	.	TRBV25-1	TRBJ2-2	CASSEYATTGELFF	TGTGCCAGCAGTGAATATGCAACTACCGGGGAGCTGTTTTTT
many	.	TRBV2	TRBJ2-1	CASSDRTYNEQFF	TGTGCCAGCAGTGACCGGACCTACAATGAGCAGTTCTTC
medium-sized	.	TRBV10-3	TRBJ2-6	CAIVGSPYSGANVLTF	TGTGCCATCGTAGGGTCTCCCTACTCTGGGGCCAACGTCCTGACTTTC
.	TRBD2	TRBV7-9	TRBJ2-3	CASSRTSGRAASTDTQYF	TGTGCCAGCAGCCGGACTAGCGGGAGGGCCGCTAGCACAGATACGCAGTATTTT
many	TRBD2	TRBV10-3	TRBJ2-1	CAIRPGTSGYNEQFF	TGTGCCATCAGACCCGGGACTAGCGGGTACAATGAGCAGTTCTTC
few	.	TRBV28	TRBJ2-6	CASSLLEGTGANVLTF	TGTGCCAGCAGTTTATTGGAAGGGACTGGGGCCAACGTCCTGACTTTC
few	.	TRBV29-1	TRBJ2-7	CSVSRGGTSYEQYF	TGCAGCGTGAGTCGGGGCGGGACCTCCTACGAGCAGTACTTC
.	TRBD2	TRBV5-4	TRBJ2-7	CASSLVLAGGAYEQYF	TGTGCCAGCAGCTTGGTTCTAGCGGGAGGCGCGTACGAGCAGTACTTC
few	TRBD2	TRBV18	TRBJ2-1	CASSPAAGGLSYNEQFF	TGTGCCAGCTCACCAGCAGCGGGAGGACTCTCCTACAATGAGCAGTTCTTC
few	TRBD1	TRBV5-1	TRBJ1-5	CASSPDREGQPQHF	TGCGCCAGCAGCCCCGACAGGGAAGGTCAGCCCCAGCATTTT